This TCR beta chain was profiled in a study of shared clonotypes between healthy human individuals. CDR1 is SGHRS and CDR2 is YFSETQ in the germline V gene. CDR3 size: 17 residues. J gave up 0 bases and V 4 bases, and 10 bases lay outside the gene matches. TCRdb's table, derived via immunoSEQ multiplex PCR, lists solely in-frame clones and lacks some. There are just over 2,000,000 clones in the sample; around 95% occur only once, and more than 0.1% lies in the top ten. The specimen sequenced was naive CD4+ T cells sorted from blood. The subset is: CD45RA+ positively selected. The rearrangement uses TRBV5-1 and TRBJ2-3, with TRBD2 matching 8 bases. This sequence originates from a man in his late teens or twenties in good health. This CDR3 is CASSRLGREASTDTQYF. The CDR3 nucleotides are TGCGCCAGCAGCCGCCTCGGGCGGGAGGCTAGCACAGATACGCAGTATTTT.